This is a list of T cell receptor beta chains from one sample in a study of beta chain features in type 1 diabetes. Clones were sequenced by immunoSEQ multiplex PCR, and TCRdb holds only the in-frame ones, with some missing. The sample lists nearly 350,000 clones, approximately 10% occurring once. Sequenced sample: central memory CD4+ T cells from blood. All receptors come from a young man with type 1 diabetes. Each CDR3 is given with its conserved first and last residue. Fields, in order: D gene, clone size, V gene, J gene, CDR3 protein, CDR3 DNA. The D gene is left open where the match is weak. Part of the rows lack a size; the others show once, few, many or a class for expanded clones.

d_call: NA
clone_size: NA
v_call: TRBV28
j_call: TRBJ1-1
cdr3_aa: CASSFAREAFF
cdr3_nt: TGTGCCAGCAGTTTTGCACGTGAAGCTTTCTTT

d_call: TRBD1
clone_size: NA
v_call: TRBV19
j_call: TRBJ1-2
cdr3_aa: CASQGFYGYTF
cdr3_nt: TGTGCCTCACAGGGGTTCTATGGCTACACCTTC

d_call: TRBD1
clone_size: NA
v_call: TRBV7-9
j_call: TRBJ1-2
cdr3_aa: CASSRDSDYGYTF
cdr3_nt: TGTGCCAGCAGCCGGGACAGCGACTATGGCTACACCTTC

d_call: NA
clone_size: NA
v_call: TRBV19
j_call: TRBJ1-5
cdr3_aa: CASSGGWGQPQHF
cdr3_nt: TGTGCCAGTAGTGGGGGATGGGGTCAGCCCCAGCATTTT

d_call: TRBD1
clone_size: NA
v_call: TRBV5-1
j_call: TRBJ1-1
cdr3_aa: CASSDGQGGTEAFF
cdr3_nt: TGCGCCAGCAGCGACGGACAGGGCGGTACTGAAGCTTTCTTT

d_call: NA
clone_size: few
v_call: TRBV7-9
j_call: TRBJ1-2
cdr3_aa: CASSEGTSLRGYTF
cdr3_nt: TGTGCCAGCAGCGAAGGGACTTCCCTGCGGGGCTACACCTTC

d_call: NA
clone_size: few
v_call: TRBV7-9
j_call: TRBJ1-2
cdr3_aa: CASSLHQGDYGYTF
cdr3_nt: TGTGCCAGCAGCTTACATCAGGGAGACTATGGCTACACCTTC

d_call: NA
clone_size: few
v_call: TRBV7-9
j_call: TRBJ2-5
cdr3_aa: CASSLDGAGKTQYF
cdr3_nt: TGTGCCAGCAGCTTAGATGGGGCCGGGAAGACCCAGTACTTC

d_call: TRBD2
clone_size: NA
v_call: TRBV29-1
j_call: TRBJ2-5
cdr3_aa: CSVKAGSETQYF
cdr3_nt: TGCAGCGTCAAAGCGGGGTCAGAGACCCAGTACTTC

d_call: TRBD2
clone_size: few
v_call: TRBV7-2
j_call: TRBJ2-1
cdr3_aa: CASSLGVAGGPRNEQFF
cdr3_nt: TGTGCCAGCAGCTTAGGGGTAGCGGGGGGGCCGAGGAATGAGCAGTTCTTC

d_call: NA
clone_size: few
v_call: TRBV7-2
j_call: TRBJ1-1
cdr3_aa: CASSLRRAGQYTEAFF
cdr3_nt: TGTGCCAGCAGCTTACGCAGGGCAGGACAATACACTGAAGCTTTCTTT

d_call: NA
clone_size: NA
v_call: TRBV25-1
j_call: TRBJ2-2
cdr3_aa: CASSYGADTGELFF
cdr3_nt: TGTGCCAGCAGTTACGGGGCGGACACCGGGGAGCTGTTTTTT

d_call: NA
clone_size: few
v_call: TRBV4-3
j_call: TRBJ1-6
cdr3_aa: CASTSGRGAMDSPLHF
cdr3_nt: TGCGCCAGCACCTCAGGTCGGGGGGCGATGGATTCACCCCTCCACTTT

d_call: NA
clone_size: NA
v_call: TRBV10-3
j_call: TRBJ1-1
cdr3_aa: CAIRSGTYTEAFF
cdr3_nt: TGTGCCATCAGAAGCGGGACATACACTGAAGCTTTCTTT

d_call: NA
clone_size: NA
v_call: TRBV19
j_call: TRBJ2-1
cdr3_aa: CASSIGRAYNEQFF
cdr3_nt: TGTGCCAGTAGTATCGGGCGGGCCTACAATGAGCAGTTCTTC

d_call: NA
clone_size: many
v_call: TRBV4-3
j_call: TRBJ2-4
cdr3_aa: CASSQSRLSWGIQYF
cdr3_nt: TGCGCCAGCAGCCAGTCTCGTCTTTCTTGGGGCATTCAGTACTTC